This T cell receptor beta chain was captured in a study of blood T cells in healthy people across ages. Alongside a J-beta primer mix, a sample-barcoded 5' primer served in a second PCR lasting roughly 6 to 11 cycles. One entry per CDR3 protein, called by TCRdb with MiXCR from the 5' RACE reads. The sample contains 1,500,000 or so distinct CDR3 sequences, approximately 60% of which appear only once. There are 16 residues in the CDR3. CDR1 and CDR2 (germline): DFQATT, SNEGSKA (reference sequence). On this clonotype itself: At one of its ends the junction is not consistent with the germline gene, which may arise from a read error.

The specimen sequenced was blood. The chain carries TRBV20-1 and TRBJ2-1; 7 nucleotides match TRBD2. The TCR was taken from a man between 18 and 35 years old in good health. CDR3 in amino acids: CGARDPGREFFHEQFF. CDR3 DNA: TGCGGTGCTAGAGATCCGGGGCGGGAGTTCTTCCATGAGCAGTTCTTC.